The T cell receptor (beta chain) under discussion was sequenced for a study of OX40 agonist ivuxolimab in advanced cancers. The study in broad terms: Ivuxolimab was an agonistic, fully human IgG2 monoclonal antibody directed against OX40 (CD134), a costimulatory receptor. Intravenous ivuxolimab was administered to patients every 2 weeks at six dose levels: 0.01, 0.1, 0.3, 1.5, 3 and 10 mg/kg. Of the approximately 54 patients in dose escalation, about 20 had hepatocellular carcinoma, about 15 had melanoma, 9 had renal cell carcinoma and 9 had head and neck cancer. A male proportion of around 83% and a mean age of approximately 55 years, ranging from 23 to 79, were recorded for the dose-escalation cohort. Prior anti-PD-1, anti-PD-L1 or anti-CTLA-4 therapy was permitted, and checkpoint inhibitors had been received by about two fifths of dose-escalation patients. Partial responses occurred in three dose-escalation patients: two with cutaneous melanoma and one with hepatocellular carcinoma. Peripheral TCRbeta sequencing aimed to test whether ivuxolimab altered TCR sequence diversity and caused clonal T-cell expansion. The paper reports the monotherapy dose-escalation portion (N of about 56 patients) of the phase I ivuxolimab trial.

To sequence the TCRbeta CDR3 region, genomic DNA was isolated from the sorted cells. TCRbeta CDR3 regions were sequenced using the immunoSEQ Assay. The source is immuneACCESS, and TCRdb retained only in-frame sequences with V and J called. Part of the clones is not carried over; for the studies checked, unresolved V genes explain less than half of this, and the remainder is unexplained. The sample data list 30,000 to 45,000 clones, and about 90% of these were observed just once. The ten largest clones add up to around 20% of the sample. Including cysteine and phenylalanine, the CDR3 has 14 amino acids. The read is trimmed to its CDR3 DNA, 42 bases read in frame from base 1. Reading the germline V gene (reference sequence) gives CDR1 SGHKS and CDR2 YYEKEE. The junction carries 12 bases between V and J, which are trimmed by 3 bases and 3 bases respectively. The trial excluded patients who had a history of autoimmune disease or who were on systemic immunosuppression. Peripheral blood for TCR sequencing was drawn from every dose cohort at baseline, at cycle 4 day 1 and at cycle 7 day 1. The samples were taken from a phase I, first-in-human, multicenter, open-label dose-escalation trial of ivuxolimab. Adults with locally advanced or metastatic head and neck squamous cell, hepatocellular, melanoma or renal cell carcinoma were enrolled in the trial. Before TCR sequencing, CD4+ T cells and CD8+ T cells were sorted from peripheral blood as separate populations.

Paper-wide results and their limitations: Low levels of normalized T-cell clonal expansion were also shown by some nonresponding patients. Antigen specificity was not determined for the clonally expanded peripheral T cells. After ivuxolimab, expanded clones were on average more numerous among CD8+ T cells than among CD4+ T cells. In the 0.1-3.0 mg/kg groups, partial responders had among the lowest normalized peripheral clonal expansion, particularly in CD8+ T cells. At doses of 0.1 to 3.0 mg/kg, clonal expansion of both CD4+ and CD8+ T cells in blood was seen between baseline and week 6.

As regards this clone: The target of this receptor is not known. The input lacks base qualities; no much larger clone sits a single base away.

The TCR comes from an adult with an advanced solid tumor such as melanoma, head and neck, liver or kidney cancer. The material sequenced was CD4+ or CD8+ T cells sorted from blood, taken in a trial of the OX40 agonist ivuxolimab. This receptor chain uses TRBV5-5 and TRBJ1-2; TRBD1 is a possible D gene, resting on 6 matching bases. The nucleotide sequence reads TGTGCCAGCAGCTGGTTCAGGGGTGACTATGGCTACACCTTC. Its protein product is CASSWFRGDYGYTF. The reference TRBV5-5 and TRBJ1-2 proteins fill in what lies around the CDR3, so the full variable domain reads DAGVTQSPTHLIKTRGQQVTLRCSPISGHKSVSWYQQVLGQGPQFIFQYYEKEERGRGNFPDRFSARQFPNYSSELNVNALLLGDSALYLCASSWFRGDYGYTFGSGTRLTVV.